This TCR beta chain came from a study of identical twins. The CDR3 totals 15 residues. The V gene's germline CDR1 is KGHDR and CDR2 SFDVKD. V trimming: 5 bases; J trimming: 2 bases; junction bases outside the gene matches: 5. This clonotype was recorded a few times. TCRdb analysed the 5' RACE reads with MiXCR anew, one entry per CDR3 protein. The data contain around 550,000 distinct CDR3 sequences, around 15% of them seen just once; the ten biggest clones take up less than 0.5%. This same sample was also part of a study on yellow fever vaccine responses in identical twins.

Sequenced: CD4+ T cells sorted from blood. This sequence joins TRBV24-1 and TRBJ2-3; 8 bases fit TRBD1. This receptor was obtained from a woman between 18 and 30 years old in good health. The CDR3 here is CATSGSGQATDTQYF. The DNA for the CDR3 is TGTGCCACCAGTGGGTCGGGACAGGCCACAGATACGCAGTATTTT.